Following are 31 T cell receptor beta chains from one sample sequenced in a study of neurological immune-mediated disorders. Each CDR3 protein gets one entry after TCRdb re-called the 5' RACE reads with MiXCR. The sample holds about 65,000 distinct CDR3 sequences, around 4% seen once. Sequenced input: PBMCs. The origin of the receptors is a man between 45 and 60 years old with multiple sclerosis.

The V call is TRBV7-2, the J call TRBJ2-1; the D gene could be TRBD1 or TRBD2 (7 bases each). This CDR3 region has 14 residues. V was pared by 1 base and J by 7 bases, with 11 bases between. The V gene's germline CDR1 is SGHTA and CDR2 FQGNSA. The CDR3 nucleotides read TGTGCCAGCAGCTTAGGACAGGGAGGGAATGAGCAGTTCTTC. It encodes CASSLGQGGNEQFF.

This clonotype appeared a few times. The chain employs TRBV7-2 and TRBJ2-4; D may be TRBD1 or TRBD2 (6 bases each). Germline V CDR1 and CDR2: SGHTA, FQGNSA. V lost 1 base to trimming and J lost 8 bases, with 15 bases between them. The CDR3 spans 15 residues. The DNA of the CDR3 is TGTGCCAGCAGCTTAGTTGGGGACACGGGAGACATTCAGTACTTC. Protein sequence: CASSLVGDTGDIQYF.

This clonotype was detected ten times or more. The V and J genes are TRBV5-1 and TRBJ2-1, with 8 bases matching TRBD1. CDR1 and CDR2 from the germline V gene are SGHRS and YFSETQ. The CDR3 runs 15 residues. Germline trimming cut 1 base from V and 6 bases from J; bases unmatched to any gene: 6. The CDR3 bases are TGCGCCAGCAGCTTGTTCGACAGGGGAAGCAATGAGCAGTTCTTC. It translates to CASSLFDRGSNEQFF.

V gene TRBV12-3 or TRBV12-4 combines with J gene TRBJ1-1; tentatively, D is TRBD1 (6 bases). This CDR3 contains 13 residues. The V end was cut by 4 bases, the J end by 4 bases, with 10 bases between. The CDR3 is CASSSTGTTEAFF. In DNA, the CDR3 is TGTGCCAGCAGTTCGACAGGTACCACTGAAGCTTTCTTT.

This clonotype was picked up many times. DNA of the CDR3: TGCGCCACCGGACTTAGGACAGGACCCTCCTACGAGCAGTACTTC. It codes for CATGLRTGPSYEQYF. V is TRBV4-1 and J is TRBJ2-7; 7 nucleotides line up with TRBD1. The trim removed 10 bases at V and 0 bases at J, leaving 12 bases unmatched. Germline-derived CDR1 and CDR2 are MGHRA and YSYEKL. The CDR3 has 15 amino acids.

This sequence joins TRBV24-1 and TRBJ2-5; tentatively, D is TRBD1 or TRBD2 (5 bases each). The CDR3 runs 13 residues. In germline, CDR1 is KGHDR, CDR2 SFDVKD. V lost 4 bases and J lost 4, with 9 bases in between. The DNA of the CDR3 is TGTGCCACCAGTGAGCCAGGGAGAGAGACCCAGTACTTC. This sequence encodes CATSEPGRETQYF.

This clonotype has ten or more counts. The gene calls are TRBV12-3 or TRBV12-4 and TRBJ2-7, with TRBD2 as a possible D gene (6 bases). The CDR3 contains 15 residues. Trimming stripped 5 bases from V and 3 bases from J, with 17 bases between. DNA for the CDR3: TGTGCCAGCAGTCCCGAAACGGGACTCTTCTACGAGCAGTACTTC. As protein: CASSPETGLFYEQYF.

This clonotype was counted at least ten times. This sequence joins TRBV6-5 and TRBJ1-1, with D tentatively TRBD1 (5 bases). Germline V gives CDR1 MNHEY, CDR2 SVGAGI. Trimming pared 2 bases from V and 4 bases from J, leaving 8 bases between. The CDR3 has 13 amino acids. The CDR3 DNA sequence: TGTGCCAGCAGTTACGGGGGGGGCACTGAAGCTTTCTTT. This codes for CASSYGGGTEAFF.

This clonotype was observed many times. The J gene is TRBJ2-5, the V gene TRBV6-6; the D is unclear. In germline, CDR1 is MNHNY, CDR2 SVGAGI (reference sequence). The CDR3 runs 12 residues. The V gene lost 2 bases and the J gene lost 5 bases, with 6 bases spanning the gap. The CDR3 region is CASSYGVETQYF. For the CDR3, the DNA is TGTGCCAGCAGTTACGGGGTGGAGACCCAGTACTTC.

This chain links TRBV7-9 with TRBJ2-3; 8 bases align to TRBD1. V dropped 4 bases and J dropped 6; count of bases not matched to a gene: 15. This CDR3 region has 17 residues. The germline CDR1 and CDR2 sequences are SEHNR and FQNEAQ (reference sequence). CDR3 DNA: TGTGCCAGCAGCTCTTACCCTCCGGGACAGGCAGCCGATACGCAGTATTTT. It encodes CASSSYPPGQAADTQYF.

This clonotype was seen many times. The V and J genes are TRBV28 and TRBJ2-5; 7 bases are a match to TRBD1. This CDR3 contains 15 residues. Germline V CDR1 and CDR2: MDHEN, SYDVKM. V lost 8 bases and J lost 4; bases outside the gene matches: 13. CDR3 region: CASRVVTGFRETQYF. As DNA, the CDR3 is TGTGCCAGCCGAGTAGTGACAGGGTTTCGAGAGACCCAGTACTTC. Complete variable domain (other parts from reference TRBV28 and TRBJ2-5): DVKVTQSSRYLVKRTGEKVFLECVQDMDHENMFWYRQDPGLGLRLIYFSYDVKMKEKGDIPEGYSVSREKKERFSLILESASTNQTSMYLCASRVVTGFRETQYFGPGTRLLVL.

The table lists this clonotype with many counts. The chain is built from TRBV2 and TRBJ1-1; D uncertain. Germline V gives CDR1 SNHLY, CDR2 FYNNEI. V was pared by 5 bases and J by 1 base, with 11 bases between. This CDR3 contains 14 residues. The chain's CDR3 is CASSTWARNTEAFF. The CDR3 DNA reads TGTGCCAGCAGTACCTGGGCCCGGAACACTGAAGCTTTCTTT. Filled out from reference TRBV2 and TRBJ1-1, the complete variable domain reads EPEVTQTPSHQVTQMGQEVILRCVPISNHLYFYWYRQILGQKVEFLVSFYNNEISEKSEIFDDQFSVERPDGSNFTLKIRSTKLEDSAMYFCASSTWARNTEAFFGQGTRLTVV.

The rearrangement links TRBV6-2 or TRBV6-3 to TRBJ2-7; 8 nucleotides line up with TRBD2. Germline CDR1 and CDR2: MNHEY and SVGEGT. This CDR3 comprises 15 residues. Trimming at V came to 2 bases and at J to 5 bases, leaving 8 bases not matched to a gene. The CDR3 region has the DNA TGTGCCAGCAGTTACGGGGCAGGGACTAGGAACGAGCAGTACTTC. Translated, it gives CASSYGAGTRNEQYF.

The table lists this clonotype with many counts. The rearrangement joins TRBV27 to TRBJ2-1; 9 bases fit TRBD1. Germline loops: CDR1 MNHEY, CDR2 SMNVEV (reference sequence). The CDR3 covers 16 residues. V shed 5 bases and J 1 base; nucleotides not matched to a gene: 6. The DNA for the CDR3 is TGTGCCAGCAGTCCAGTGGACAGGGGTTCCTACAATGAGCAGTTCTTC. Its translation is CASSPVDRGSYNEQFF.

This clonotype was recorded at least ten times. The gene calls are TRBV20-1 and TRBJ2-1, with D possibly being TRBD1 (6 bases). The V end lost 5 bases, the J end lost 4 bases, and 15 bases lay between the germline ends. This CDR3 has 14 amino acids. The V gene's germline CDR1 is DFQATT and CDR2 SNEGSKA (reference sequence). The CDR3 sequence is CSASPLTGYNEQFF. In nucleotides, the CDR3 is TGCAGTGCTTCGCCACTGACAGGATACAATGAGCAGTTCTTC.

This clonotype came up many times. The chain uses TRBV20-1 and TRBJ1-1; 8 bases map to TRBD1. The CDR3 is 15 amino acids. The J segment lost 3 bases and the V segment lost 1 base, leaving 7 bases of the junction unmatched. Per the germline V gene, CDR1 is DFQATT and CDR2 is SNEGSKA (reference sequence). The CDR3 loop is CSARGLTGDYTEAFF. CDR3 nucleotide sequence: TGCAGTGCTAGAGGGTTGACAGGGGATTACACTGAAGCTTTCTTT.

This clonotype has at least ten counts. The V and J genes are TRBV3-1 and TRBJ1-1; weak D call: TRBD1 (6 bases). The CDR3 consists of 15 residues. The V gene lost 5 bases and the J gene lost 5 bases, with 18 bases spanning the gap. Per germline, CDR1 LGHDT and CDR2 YNNKEL (reference sequence). The CDR3 sequence is CASSWGSYRATEAFF. The CDR3 DNA reads TGTGCCAGCAGCTGGGGGTCCTACAGGGCTACTGAAGCTTTCTTT.

This clonotype has a count of ten or more. The chain couples TRBV27 to TRBJ2-7; D is possibly TRBD1 or TRBD2 (5 bases each). The CDR3 covers 15 residues. Trimming removed 4 bases from V and 3 bases from J, with 16 bases in between. Per the germline V gene, CDR1 is MNHEY and CDR2 is SMNVEV (reference sequence). In nucleotides, the CDR3 is TGTGCCAGCAGTTCCACCTGGGGGTACGGCTACGAGCAGTACTTC. Amino acid sequence: CASSSTWGYGYEQYF.

This clonotype was counted ten times or more. The gene calls are TRBV5-1 and TRBJ2-7; TRBD1 agrees at 10 bases. The CDR3 extends over 14 amino acids. Germline V gene lookup returns CDR1 SGHRS and CDR2 YFSETQ. Trimming at V came to 3 bases and at J to 6 bases, leaving 6 bases not matched to a gene. The CDR3, as DNA: TGCGCCAGCAGCTGGGGACAGGGGTTCGGCGAGCAGTACTTC. It encodes CASSWGQGFGEQYF. The whole variable domain, remainder taken from reference TRBV5-1 and TRBJ2-7, is KAGVTQTPRYLIKTRGQQVTLSCSPISGHRSVSWYQQTPGQGLQFLFEYFSETQRNKGNFPGRFSGRQFSNSRSEMNVSTLELGDSALYLCASSWGQGFGEQYFGPGTRLTVT.

This clonotype was counted at least ten times. The limits of the CDR3 on the DNA are not certain, so only TCRdb's listed CDR3 is given. The chain joins TRBV7-2 to TRBJ1-6; TRBD1 is the table's D call and was not checked against the DNA. Germline lookup yields CDR1 SGHTA and CDR2 FQGNSA. The CDR3 contains 13 residues when both ends are counted. CDR3 sequence: CASSFGTGSPLNF.

The table lists this clonotype with many counts. V usage is TRBV7-2 and J usage is TRBJ2-1; 10 bases agree with TRBD1. After removal of 5 bases from V and 10 bases from J, the junction contained 11 bases not matched to a gene. Germline V gene data show CDR1 as SGHTA and CDR2 as FQGNSA. This CDR3 comprises 15 residues. The CDR3 bases are TGTGCCAGCAGCCAGCGGGGGACAGGGGTAAGGGAGCAGTTCTTC. Protein sequence: CASSQRGTGVREQFF.

This clonotype was observed a few times. The chain has TRBV7-2 and TRBJ1-4, with D uncertain. The length of the CDR3 is 15 residues. Trimming cost V 1 base and J 7 bases, with 13 bases left between them. Looked up from germline, CDR1 is SGHTA and CDR2 is FQGNSA. The CDR3 is CASSLETQLGEKLFF. In nucleotides, the CDR3 is TGTGCCAGCAGCTTAGAGACCCAGCTAGGTGAAAAACTGTTTTTT.

This clonotype was counted many times. The rearrangement links TRBV7-2 to TRBJ2-2, with 8 positions matching TRBD2. The CDR3 extends over 17 amino acids. In germline, CDR1 is SGHTA, CDR2 FQGNSA. The V gene end was trimmed by 2 bases and the J gene end by 7 bases; junction bases not matched to a gene: 12. CDR3 amino acids: CASSLISLLADRGELFF. The CDR3 coding sequence is TGTGCCAGCAGCTTAATCAGTCTACTAGCGGACCGCGGGGAGCTGTTTTTT.

This clonotype has ten or more counts. The chain has TRBV12-5 and TRBJ1-5; 7 nucleotides align to TRBD1. The V segment lost 6 bases and the J segment 6 bases; nucleotides outside the gene matches: 5. CDR1 and CDR2 (germline): LGHNT, FRNRAP. The CDR3 consists of 13 residues. The CDR3 loop is CASGTGTGQPQHF. The DNA of the CDR3 is TGTGCTAGTGGGACAGGGACGGGTCAGCCCCAGCATTTT.

This clonotype was counted many times. The chain links TRBV7-9 to TRBJ2-7; a weak D match, TRBD2 (5 bases). The CDR3 loop spans 14 amino acids. The V gene lost 2 bases and the J gene lost 5 bases, with 13 bases spanning the gap. Germline values: CDR1 SEHNR, CDR2 FQNEAQ (reference sequence). CDR3 in amino acids: CASSLLSGGDEQYF. The CDR3 DNA reads TGTGCCAGCAGCTTACTATCCGGAGGAGACGAGCAGTACTTC.

To note about this clonotype: One end of the junction is discordant with germline, which a read error may explain. The rearrangement joins TRBV7-8 to TRBJ1-5, with D possibly matching TRBD1 (5 bases). There are 14 residues in the CDR3. Per germline, CDR1 SGHVS and CDR2 FQNEAQ. The CDR3 sequence is CASGGHGDNQPQNF. The CDR3 nucleotides read TGTGCCAGCGGCGGACACGGCGACAATCAGCCCCAGAATTTT. The whole variable domain, remainder taken from reference TRBV7-8 and TRBJ1-5, is GAGVSQSPRYKVAKRGQDVALRCDPISGHVSLFWYQQALGQGPEFLTYFQNEAQLDKSGLPSDRFFAERPEGSVSTLKIQRTQQEDSAVYLCASGGHGDNQPQNFGDGTRLSIL.

This clonotype has ten or more counts. The chain is built from TRBV15 and TRBJ1-2; D is unresolved. V lost 0 bases and J 1 base, leaving 0 bases between the germline ends. The CDR3 totals 12 residues. Germline assignment: CDR1 LNHNV and CDR2 YYDKDF (reference sequence). In DNA, the CDR3 is TGTGCCACCAGCAGAGATAACTATGGCTACACCTTC. It encodes CATSRDNYGYTF.

This clonotype came up many times. The chain has TRBV13 and TRBJ2-7; D assignment may be TRBD1 or TRBD2 (5 bases each). CDR1 PRHDT and CDR2 FYEKMQ come from the germline V gene (reference sequence). The CDR3 length is 16 residues. Deletions cut 4 bases from V and 6 bases from J, with 22 bases between. This chain's CDR3 is CASSYARDGPLGEQYF. The CDR3, as DNA: TGTGCCAGCAGCTACGCCCGGGACGGACCTCTAGGCGAGCAGTACTTC. Drawing the rest from reference TRBV13 and TRBJ2-7, the complete variable domain is AAGVIQSPRHLIKEKRETATLKCYPIPRHDTVYWYQQGPGQDPQFLISFYEKMQSDKGSIPDRFSAQQFSDYHSELNMSSLELGDSALYFCASSYARDGPLGEQYFGPGTRLTVT.

This clonotype was picked up many times. V gene TRBV6-5 combines with J gene TRBJ1-2; 7 bases align to TRBD1. CDR1 is MNHEY and CDR2 is SVGAGI in the germline V gene. V lost 6 bases and J lost 8; bases outside the gene matches: 6. The CDR3 consists of 12 residues. The CDR3 bases are TGTGCCAGCAGCAGCCGAGGGGGCGGCTACACCTTC. Translating it yields CASSSRGGGYTF.

This chain uses TRBV27 with TRBJ2-3, with D uncertain. The CDR3 is 13 amino acids. V shed 11 bases and J shed 5 bases, with 17 bases lying between them. Germline CDR1 is MNHEY and CDR2 is SMNVEV (reference sequence). CDR3 in DNA: TGTGCCTGCCGCGAGCACGGTGAAGATACGCAGTATTTT. Protein product: CACREHGEDTQYF.

This clonotype was recorded at least ten times. This chain connects TRBV27 to TRBJ2-2; the D gene is possibly TRBD1 (6 bases). The ends were cut back, 7 bases at V and 5 bases at J, with 11 bases in the middle. Germline CDR1 reads MNHEY; CDR2 reads SMNVEV (reference sequence). This CDR3 is 13 amino acids long. In DNA, the CDR3 is TGTGCCAGCAACAGGGCCCCTACCGGGGAGCTGTTTTTT. As protein: CASNRAPTGELFF.